The T cell receptor beta chain described here comes from a study of T cells in Graves' hyperthyroidism and ophthalmopathy (dated by TCRdb to about 2019). In the study overall: To identify TCR V-J signatures that set the groups apart, the researchers used a discovery cohort of about a hundred patients, made up of 40 to 45 with Graves' ophthalmopathy and about 60 with stable Graves' hyperthyroidism. An independent validation cohort of under 20 hyperthyroidism patients and 17 patients who later progressed to ophthalmopathy tested prospective prediction of ophthalmopathy. The approximately 90 discovery patients were divided at random into training and test sets in a 7:3 ratio. In addition, the study compared T-cell repertoires in thyroid tissue and in blood from roughly 6 Graves' hyperthyroidism patients. Once sampling was done, hyperthyroidism patients were given methimazole at a starting dose of 30 mg daily, whereas ophthalmopathy patients were given high-dose intravenous methylprednisolone. The paper describes TCR Vbeta CDR3 sequencing of some 130 peripheral blood samples, made up of 43 ophthalmopathy patients, around 78 hyperthyroidism patients and 17 progressor patients. Findings and caveats that apply to the study as a whole: Sample size was not statistically predetermined, and investigators were not blinded to group allocation. Blood samples also contained most of the expanded thyroid clonotypes (frequency above 0.001), which suggests that blood repertoires may reflect thyroid immune responses. In validation, the model predicted progression to ophthalmopathy with approximately 70% sensitivity and 72% to 85% specificity, a median of 6.5 months before onset. A model built on a 13 V-J signature distinguished ophthalmopathy from stable hyperthyroidism, reaching around 88% sensitivity and 81.08% specificity in cross-validation and 80%/75% in testing.

This clonotype was counted between two and nine times. Its antigen target is currently unknown. Nothing much larger sits one base from this clone, and base qualities are not available. The study excluded patients with uncontrolled infections, other autoimmune diseases, pregnancy or lactation. Diagnoses were established on the basis of clinical symptoms, serum thyroxine and TRAb, thyroid ultrasound, and orbital computed tomography. Total RNA was extracted with Trizol reagent, and quality was checked on an Agilent 2100 Bioanalyzer. The cysteine opens and the phenylalanine closes a CDR3 of 17 amino acids. The sequence is cut down to CDR3 DNA, 51 bases in frame from base 1. CDR1 and CDR2 were assigned from the germline V gene (reference sequence) as DFQATT and SNEGSKA. V is shortened by 3 bases, J by 5 bases, and the region joining them spans 22 bases. The TCR beta CDR3 regions were amplified from the RNA transcripts. The first round of RT-PCR for the TCR CDR3 was performed with the HTBI primer set and the Qiagen OneStep RT-PCR kit. A second multiplex PCR round built the libraries, followed by size selection and purification. Libraries were sequenced paired-end with 100 bp reads on an Illumina HiSeq2000. As for the original processing: SOAPnuke was used to process the raw data, with reads discarded if the reads contained adapters or uncalled bases, had a mean Phred below 15, or lacked an exact constant-primer or identifier match. High-quality paired reads were merged using COPE v1.2.5, and each unique nucleotide sequence was defined as a clonotype. Clonotypes were aligned to IMGT TRBV, TRBD and TRBJ reference segments using MiTCR v1.1. The analysis included only V-J combinations with a frequency above 0.0001, which together covered 99% to 99.2% of the repertoires. A TCS score was defined as the ratio between F50 (clonal expansion) and ExV (chaos), using BLOSUM62-based TCRdist between CDR3 peptides within each V-J. Welch's t-statistics and random forest reduced roughly 500 V-J features to roughly 13, which were used in a naive Bayes classifier (R e1071). Thyroid-blood repertoire similarity was quantified with the Morisita-Horn index. TCRdb applied fastp at Q25 and MiXCR to the public reads, then kept only in-frame beta chains. Rows with one shared CDR3 protein collapse into an entry with the most common genes and DNA. The V and J calls, along with clone size, are taken from TCRdb and not from the paper's own processing. This sample has roughly 500,000 distinct CDR3 sequences in its table, and around 45% of those were observed once. The ten largest make up roughly 19% of the sample.

In this chain, TRBV20-1 is recombined with TRBJ2-2; the best D guess is TRBD2, with 7 bases matching. The receptor was derived from an adult woman with Graves' disease, either hyperthyroidism or ophthalmopathy (not recorded which). The material sequenced was peripheral blood or thyroid tissue (not recorded which). The CDR3 in this case is CSARGGGARQKTGELFF. Read as DNA, the sequence is TGCAGTGCTAGGGGAGGGGGAGCCCGTCAGAAAACCGGGGAGCTGTTTTTT.